This entry features one TCR beta chain sequence. Its antigen remains unidentified. The length of the CDR3 is 16 residues. V was trimmed by 4 bases and J by 0 bases, leaving 13 bases between them. Germline V gives CDR1 LGHNA, CDR2 YNFKEQ. TCRdb redid the calling of the 5' RACE reads with MiXCR, one entry per CDR3 protein. The sample carries some 500,000 distinct CDR3 sequences, 12% to 15% recorded once. The data were obtained in a study of identical twins. Points from the study as a whole: Conclusions leaned on cross-sectional statistical analysis and did not track the same donors over time.

This same sample was also part of a study on yellow fever vaccine responses in identical twins.

The source is a woman younger than 35 in good health. V is TRBV4-2 and J is TRBJ2-1; D possibly matches TRBD1 or TRBD2 (5 bases each). Sequencing input: CD4+ T cells sorted from blood. The CDR3 loop reads CASSPEGDGSYNEQFF. CDR3 sequence (DNA): TGTGCCAGCAGCCCGGAAGGGGACGGCTCCTACAATGAGCAGTTCTTC.